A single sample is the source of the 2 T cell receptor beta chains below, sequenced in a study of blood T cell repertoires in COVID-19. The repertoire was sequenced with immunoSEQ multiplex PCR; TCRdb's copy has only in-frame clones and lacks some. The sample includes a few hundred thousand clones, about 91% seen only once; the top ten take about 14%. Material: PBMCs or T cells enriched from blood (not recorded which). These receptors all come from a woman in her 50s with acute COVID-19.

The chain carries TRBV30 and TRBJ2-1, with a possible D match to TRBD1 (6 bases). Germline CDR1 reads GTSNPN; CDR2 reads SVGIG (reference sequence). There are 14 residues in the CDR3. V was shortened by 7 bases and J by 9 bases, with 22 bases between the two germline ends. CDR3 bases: TGTGCCTATCAACAGGGAAGCCCCAGCGGTGAGCAGTTCTTC. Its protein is CAYQQGSPSGEQFF. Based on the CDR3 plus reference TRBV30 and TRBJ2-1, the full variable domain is SQTIHQWPATLVQPVGSPLSLECTVEGTSNPNLYWYRQAAGRGLQLLFYSVGIGQISSEVPQNLSASRPQDRQFILSSKKLLLSDSGFYLCAYQQGSPSGEQFFGPGTRLTVL.

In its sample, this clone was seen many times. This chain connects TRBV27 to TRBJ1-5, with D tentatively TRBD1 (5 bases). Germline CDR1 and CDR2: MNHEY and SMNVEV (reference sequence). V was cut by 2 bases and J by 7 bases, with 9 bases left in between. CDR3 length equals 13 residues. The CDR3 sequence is CASSLAPGQPQHF. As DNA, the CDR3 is TGTGCCAGCAGTTTAGCGCCAGGGCAGCCCCAGCATTTT.